A selection of T cell receptor beta chains follows, all from one sample in a study of blood T cell repertoires in COVID-19. Repertoires were generated with immunoSEQ multiplex PCR, while TCRdb's copy carries only in-frame clones and drops some. The table lists tens of thousands of clones, 86% of them singletons. Sequenced input: peripheral blood. The source of these receptors is a man in his fifties or sixties with acute or convalescent COVID-19. CDR3s include the opening cysteine and the closing phenylalanine or tryptophan. A D gene is named only where the DNA matches it firmly. Some rows mark clone size as missing; the rest say once, few, many or name a class of expanded clone.

j_call cdr3_length v_call d_call clone_size cdr3_nt cdr3_aa
TRBJ1-5 15 TRBV6-5 TRBD1 NA TGTGCCAGCATCCCAGGGGGAGTTACAAATCAGCCCCAGCATTTT CASIPGGVTNQPQHF
TRBJ2-1 15 TRBV7-3 TRBD2 NA TGTGCCAGCAGCCCTAGCGGGAGGCCGGACAATGAGCAGTTCTTC CASSPSGRPDNEQFF
TRBJ1-1 14 TRBV11-2 TRBD1 NA TGTGCCAGCAGCCCGACAGGGGGCCATACTGAAGCTTTCTTT CASSPTGGHTEAFF
TRBJ1-1 13 TRBV12-3/TRBV12-4 NA NA TGTGCCAGCAGTCGCACAGGGCTCACTGAAGCTTTCTTT CASSRTGLTEAFF
TRBJ1-4 21 TRBV2 TRBD1 NA TGTGCCAGCAGGCCATTGACAGGGTTCAGCGATAGTGCGGCAACTAATGAAAAACTGTTTTTT CASRPLTGFSDSAATNEKLFF
TRBJ1-2 14 TRBV6-5 NA NA TGTGCCAGCAGTTGGGGGCAGGGCGGGTATGGCTACACCTTC CASSWGQGGYGYTF
TRBJ2-1 14 TRBV4-3 NA NA TGCGCCAGCAGCCAAGATTTTGGGGGCCGTGAGCAGTTCTTC CASSQDFGGREQFF
TRBJ1-6 15 TRBV5-1 NA NA TGCGCCAGCAGCTTAGGGGATTTACCGAATTCACCCCTCCACTTT CASSLGDLPNSPLHF
TRBJ1-5 15 TRBV7-8 TRBD1 NA TGTGCCAGCAGCTTAAGTACAGGGGCTGGACAGCCCCAGCATTTT CASSLSTGAGQPQHF
TRBJ1-2 11 TRBV24-1 NA NA TGTGCCACCAGTGACGACTATGGCTACACCTTC CATSDDYGYTF
TRBJ1-1 15 TRBV27 NA NA TGTGCCAGCAGTTTCCTCGGTCCCATAAACACTGAAGCTTTCTTT CASSFLGPINTEAFF
TRBJ2-5 13 TRBV9 NA NA TGTGCCAGCAGCTTCCGACAGAGAGAGACCCAGTACTTC CASSFRQRETQYF
TRBJ2-1 12 TRBV11-3 NA NA TGTGCCAGCAGCTTAGATAACAATGAGCAGTTCTTC CASSLDNNEQFF
TRBJ2-1 12 TRBV5-1 NA NA TGCGCCAGCAGCTTGGCTAGCAATGAGCAGTTCTTC CASSLASNEQFF
TRBJ2-1 15 TRBV18 NA NA TGTGCCAGCTCACCAGACAGGTCCCCCTACAATGAGCAGTTCTTC CASSPDRSPYNEQFF
TRBJ2-3 14 TRBV10-2 NA NA TGCGCCAGCAGGGACTATCGAGGCACAGATACGCAGTATTTT CASRDYRGTDTQYF
TRBJ1-3 13 TRBV5-1 NA NA TGCGCCAGCAGCTTGGCAGGGTCGAACACCATATATTTT CASSLAGSNTIYF
TRBJ1-2 13 TRBV19 NA many TGTGCCAGTAGTATTCGAGGGAACCATGGCTACACCTTC CASSIRGNHGYTF
TRBJ2-6 18 TRBV4-3 TRBD1 NA TGCGCCAGCAGCCGAACCGGGACAGGGGGCTCTGGGGCCAACGTCCTGACTTTC CASSRTGTGGSGANVLTF
TRBJ2-7 18 TRBV5-1 TRBD1 NA TGCGCCAGCAGCGTTGGGGGTACTGGACAGGGATTCTCCTACGAGCAGTACTTC CASSVGGTGQGFSYEQYF
TRBJ1-6 16 TRBV6-2/TRBV6-3 TRBD1 NA TGTGCCAGCAGTTACTCCGACAGGGGTCCTAATTCACCCCTCCACTTT CASSYSDRGPNSPLHF
TRBJ2-5 16 TRBV9 TRBD1 NA TGTGCCAGCAGCGTAGGTCCCACAGGGGGACAAGAGACCCAGTACTTC CASSVGPTGGQETQYF
TRBJ1-5 15 TRBV27 TRBD1 once TGTGCCAGCAGTTTAATGGGACAGGGGAATCAGCCCCAGCATTTT CASSLMGQGNQPQHF
TRBJ1-1 14 TRBV3-1/TRBV3-2 NA NA TGTGCCAGCGCCCATAGCGGGCTTCTCACTGAAGCTTTCTTT CASAHSGLLTEAFF
TRBJ2-3 14 TRBV6-5 TRBD2 NA TGTGCCAGCAGACTAGCGGGGGAACCAGATACGCAGTATTTT CASRLAGEPDTQYF
TRBJ1-6 14 TRBV5-6 TRBD1 NA TGTGCCAGCAGCTATGACAGGGGGAACTCACCCCTCCACTTT CASSYDRGNSPLHF
TRBJ2-4 15 TRBV6-5 TRBD2 NA TGTGCCAGCAGTTACGGCCGTCAGGGAGGGGACATTCAGTACTTC CASSYGRQGGDIQYF
TRBJ1-1 14 TRBV6-5 NA NA TGTGCCAGCAGTTACGCTCAGGGTCTGCCTGAAGCTTTCTTT CASSYAQGLPEAFF
TRBJ1-1 15 TRBV9 NA NA TGTGCCAGCAGCTGGACGGACACTTTGAACACTGAAGCTTTCTTT CASSWTDTLNTEAFF
TRBJ1-5 15 TRBV2 TRBD1 NA TGTGCCAGCAGTCCCGACAGGGTAAACAATCAGCCCCAGCATTTT CASSPDRVNNQPQHF
TRBJ1-3 15 TRBV4-1 NA once TGCGCCAGCAGCCAAGGACAGGACTCTGGAAACACCATATATTTT CASSQGQDSGNTIYF
TRBJ2-7 16 TRBV19 NA NA TGTGCCAGTAGTATACTAACCCGGACGGGATCCTACGAGCAGTACTTC CASSILTRTGSYEQYF
TRBJ2-5 20 TRBV5-1 TRBD1 NA TGCGCCAGCAGCTTGGGGAGGGGACAGGCATCATGGCCTTTTACAGAGACCCAGTACTTC CASSLGRGQASWPFTETQYF
TRBJ2-5 15 TRBV11-3 NA once TGTGCCAGCAGCCCTACAGGAGGGGGCACAGAGACCCAGTACTTC CASSPTGGGTETQYF
TRBJ2-6 19 TRBV6-6 TRBD1 NA TGTGCCAGCAGTCAGAGTAGAGGACAGGGATCCTCTGGGGCCAACGTCCTGACTTTC CASSQSRGQGSSGANVLTF
TRBJ2-2 15 TRBV5-1 NA NA TGCGCCAGCAGCTTGGCCCCCGGGAACACCGGGGAGCTGTTTTTT CASSLAPGNTGELFF
TRBJ2-1 13 TRBV12-3/TRBV12-4 TRBD2 NA TGTGCCAGCAGGACTAGCGGGAGTGGGGAGCAGTTCTTC CASRTSGSGEQFF
TRBJ2-4 19 TRBV5-1 TRBD2 NA TGCGCCAGCAGCTTGGATCTAGCGGGAACATTGGGGGGCAAAAACATTCAGTACTTC CASSLDLAGTLGGKNIQYF
TRBJ2-2 16 TRBV5-4 TRBD1 NA TGTGCCAGCAGCGCACTGGACAGGTTGAACACCGGGGAGCTGTTTTTT CASSALDRLNTGELFF
TRBJ1-2 16 TRBV19 NA once TGTGCCAGTAGTATAGGTGGGGGGACGGGCCACTATGGCTACACCTTC CASSIGGGTGHYGYTF
TRBJ1-3 15 TRBV10-3 NA once TGTGCCATCACTTCCGCGGCGCTCAGCGGAAACACCATATATTTT CAITSAALSGNTIYF
TRBJ2-7 15 TRBV11-3 TRBD1 once TGTGCCAGCAGCTGGGGACAGGTCCTCTCCTACGAGCAGTACTTC CASSWGQVLSYEQYF
TRBJ2-2 15 TRBV9 NA NA TGTGCCAGCAGCCCGGGCAATAGCGGCACCGGGGAGCTGTTTTTT CASSPGNSGTGELFF
TRBJ2-5 19 TRBV21-1 NA NA TGTGCCAGCAGCAAAGGTCACCGAATGGGACACCAACCGGCAGAGACCCAGTACTTC CASSKGHRMGHQPAETQYF
TRBJ1-1 15 TRBV5-4 NA NA TGTGCCAGCAGCTTGGAAGGAGGAATTAACACTGAAGCTTTCTTT CASSLEGGINTEAFF
TRBJ1-4 15 TRBV7-3 NA NA TGTGCCAGCAGCTTAACCGGAGGGACTAATGAAAAACTGTTTTTT CASSLTGGTNEKLFF
TRBJ1-3 16 TRBV5-1 TRBD1 once TGCGCCAGCAGCTTGGATGGGACAGGGGGCGGAAACACCATATATTTT CASSLDGTGGGNTIYF
TRBJ2-1 13 TRBV15 NA NA TGTGCCACCAGGGAAAGCGGATACAATGAGCAGTTCTTC CATRESGYNEQFF
TRBJ1-1 13 TRBV2 TRBD1 NA TGTGCCACCCAGACAGGGGGCCCCACTGAAGCTTTCTTT CATQTGGPTEAFF
TRBJ1-2 16 TRBV19 NA NA TGTGCCAGTAGTATAAAGGGAGGCGCGCTTAACTATGGCTACACCTTC CASSIKGGALNYGYTF
TRBJ2-1 11 TRBV10-2 NA NA TGCGCCAGCAGTTCAAATGAGGGGCAGTTCTTC CASSSNEGQFF
TRBJ2-2 16 TRBV6-2/TRBV6-3 NA few TGTGCCAGCAGTTACGGGCTAGCGATGAACACCGGGGAGCTGTTTTTT CASSYGLAMNTGELFF
TRBJ1-4 15 TRBV6-5 NA once TGTGCCAGCAGTTCGGCGGGCGGAAGGAGTGAAAAACTGTTTTTT CASSSAGGRSEKLFF
TRBJ2-1 13 TRBV12-3/TRBV12-4 NA NA TGTGCCAGCAGTGAGTGGTCCTACAATGAGCAGTTCTTC CASSEWSYNEQFF
TRBJ2-7 13 TRBV15 TRBD1 NA TGTGCCACCAGCAGTGACAGGGTAAGCGAGCAGTACTTC CATSSDRVSEQYF
TRBJ1-5 18 TRBV7-9 TRBD1 NA TGTGCCAGCAGCCTCGGGACAGGGAGAACGGGCCCAAATCAGCCCCAGCATTTT CASSLGTGRTGPNQPQHF
TRBJ2-5 16 TRBV11-2 TRBD2 NA TGTGCCAGCAGCTTAGTCGTGCTAGCGGGGAAAGAGACCCAGTACTTC CASSLVVLAGKETQYF
TRBJ1-6 14 TRBV30 NA NA TGTGCCTGGAGTTCACGACGGGATAATTCACCCCTCCACTTT CAWSSRRDNSPLHF
TRBJ2-1 13 TRBV30 NA NA TGTGCCTGGGACAGGAGCTCCTACAATGAGCAGTTCTTC CAWDRSSYNEQFF